This TCR beta chain originates from a study of neurological immune-mediated disorders. Study outcomes and limitations: HTLV-1-associated myelopathy displayed the greatest TCR clonal expansion, and multiple sclerosis exhibited the smallest, lower than that of healthy controls.

Using its own MiXCR run on the 5' RACE reads, TCRdb lists one record per CDR3 protein. Here the sample spans under 80,000 distinct CDR3 sequences, around an eighth being singletons. Germline lookup yields CDR1 DFQATT and CDR2 SNEGSKA (reference sequence). The V gene lost 3 bases and the J gene lost 16 bases, with 10 bases spanning the gap. CDR3 length equals 10 residues. The starting material, 2 million PBMCs stored at -80 C, gave rise to the unsorted libraries. This clonotype has at least ten counts. Its target is not known. The sequence derives from a woman aged 45-60 years in good health. This rearrangement joins TRBV20-1 to TRBJ1-6, with D possibly TRBD1 on 5 matching bases. The sequenced material came from PBMCs. The CDR3: CSASWGDLHF. Here the CDR3 DNA reads TGCAGTGCTAGTTGGGGGGATCTCCACTTT.